This section outlines one TCR beta chain sequence together with its context. The antigen is not known. This sample was taken from a study of response to subunit inactivated influenza vaccine. Study-wide findings and caveats: The study's authors posited that every seasonal influenza vaccination enlists few new T cells.

In TCRdb, the RT-PCR reads were re-called with MiXCR into one record per CDR3 protein. The data contain 550,000 to 800,000 distinct CDR3 sequences, around 14% of them singletons. Germline lookup yields CDR1 LGHNA and CDR2 YNFKEQ. The CDR3 runs to 17 residues. Trimming took off 4 bases at V and 5 bases at J, with 20 bases between the two ends. The clonotype originates from a man aged 45 to 65 who received an inactivated influenza vaccine. The specimen comprised PBMCs from blood, sampled 12 days after vaccination. This rearrangement joins TRBV4-2 to TRBJ2-2; D gene ambiguous. The CDR3 loop is CASSRSQPSIGTGELFF. The CDR3 nucleotides read TGTGCCAGCAGCCGCTCACAGCCCTCAATTGGAACCGGGGAGCTGTTTTTT.